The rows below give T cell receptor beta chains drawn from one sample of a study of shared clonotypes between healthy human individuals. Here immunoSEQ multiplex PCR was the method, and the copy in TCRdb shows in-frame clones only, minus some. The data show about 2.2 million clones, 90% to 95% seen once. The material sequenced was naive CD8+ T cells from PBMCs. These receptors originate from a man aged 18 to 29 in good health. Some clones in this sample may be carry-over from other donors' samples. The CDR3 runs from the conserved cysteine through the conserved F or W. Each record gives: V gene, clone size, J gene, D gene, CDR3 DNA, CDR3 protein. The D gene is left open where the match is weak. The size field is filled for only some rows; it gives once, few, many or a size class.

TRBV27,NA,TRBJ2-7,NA,TGTGCCAGCAGTTTAGGAGGCTACCCCTACGAGCAGTACTTC,CASSLGGYPYEQYF
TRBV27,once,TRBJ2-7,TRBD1,TGTGCCAGCAGCTCGGGACAGGAAGTCTACGAGCAGTACTTC,CASSSGQEVYEQYF
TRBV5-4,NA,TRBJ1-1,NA,TGTGCCAGCAGCGCGGAATCGGGGGGGGCTTTCTTT,CASSAESGGAFF
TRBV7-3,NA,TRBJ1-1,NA,TGTGCCAGCAGCTTACTGGGCGGGTTTCCAGCGATAGAAGCTTTCTTT,CASSLLGGFPAIEAFF
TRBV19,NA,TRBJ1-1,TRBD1,TGTGCCAGTAGCGAAGCGGGGGGGACAGCCAACACTGAAGCTTTCTTT,CASSEAGGTANTEAFF
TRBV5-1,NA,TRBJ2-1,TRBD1,TGCGCCAGCGGAACCGGACAGGGTGGAGATGAGCAGTTCTTC,CASGTGQGGDEQFF
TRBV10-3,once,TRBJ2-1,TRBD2,TGTGCCATCAGTGATCTAGCGGGAATAGGCAATGAGCAGTTCTTC,CAISDLAGIGNEQFF
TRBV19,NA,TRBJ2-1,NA,TGTGCCAGTAGTTGGGACGTATACAATGAGCAGTTCTTC,CASSWDVYNEQFF
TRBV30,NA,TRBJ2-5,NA,TGTGCCTGGAGGGGCTTTGGGCCGCGGACCCAGTACTTC,CAWRGFGPRTQYF
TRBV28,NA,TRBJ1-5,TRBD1,TGTGCCAGCAGTTTGAGGACAGGAGGTCCTAATCAGCCCCAGCATTTT,CASSLRTGGPNQPQHF
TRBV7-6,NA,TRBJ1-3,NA,TGTGCCAGCAGCCTTAAAAAAGCTGGAAACACCATATATTTT,CASSLKKAGNTIYF
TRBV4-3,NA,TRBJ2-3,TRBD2,TGCGCCAGCAGCGCGAAACTAGCGGGGGGCACAGATACGCAGTATTTT,CASSAKLAGGTDTQYF
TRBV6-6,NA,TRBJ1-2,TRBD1,TGTGCCAGCAGTCAGGGGGCGGAATACACCTTC,CASSQGAEYTF
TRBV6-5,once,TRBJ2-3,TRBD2,TGTGCCAGCAGGCGGACTAGCGGGAGGAGGGATACGCAGTATTTT,CASRRTSGRRDTQYF
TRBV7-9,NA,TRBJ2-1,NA,TGTGCCAGCAGCTTAGCGCTTTTATCGCAGTTCTTC,CASSLALLSQFF
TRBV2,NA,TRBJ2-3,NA,TGTGCCAGCACAAGAGATACGCAGTATTTT,CASTRDTQYF
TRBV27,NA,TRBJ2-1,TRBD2,TGTGCCAGCAGTTCCCCAGATGGTAGTAGCGGGAAATTAGGTGTTGATGAGCAGTTCTTC,CASSSPDGSSGKLGVDEQFF
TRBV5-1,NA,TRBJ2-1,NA,TGCGCCAGCACCCCCGGGACAATGTACAATGAGCAGTTCTTC,CASTPGTMYNEQFF
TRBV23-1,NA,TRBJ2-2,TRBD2,TGCGCCAGCAGTCAGGGGGAGGGTAATTACGGCGAGCTGTTTTTT,CASSQGEGNYGELFF
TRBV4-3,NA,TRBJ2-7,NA,TGCGCCAGCAGCCAAGAAAGGGGGGCAGGGTCTTTCTACGAGCAGTACTTC,CASSQERGAGSFYEQYF
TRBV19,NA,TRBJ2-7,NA,TGTGCCAGTAGTATAGGGCCTCTCTACGAGCAGTACTTC,CASSIGPLYEQYF
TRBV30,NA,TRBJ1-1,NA,TGTGCCTGGAGTGTTGGACTTGCTGAAGCTTTCTTT,CAWSVGLAEAFF
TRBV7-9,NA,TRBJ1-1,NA,TGTGCCAGCAGCTTAACGGGCAGGTCGCAGGGGGAAGCTTTCTTT,CASSLTGRSQGEAFF
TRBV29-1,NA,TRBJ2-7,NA,TGCAGCGCACATGCAGGGCCAACCCACGAGCAGTACTTC,CSAHAGPTHEQYF
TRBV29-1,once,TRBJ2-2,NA,TGCAGCGTTCGATTAGGGACGAACACCGGGGAGCTGTTTTTT,CSVRLGTNTGELFF
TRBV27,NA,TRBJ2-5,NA,TGTGCCAGCAGTTTATCCTCGGGGGCTGTACAAGAGACCCAGTACTTC,CASSLSSGAVQETQYF
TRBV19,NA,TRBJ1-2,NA,TGTGCCAGTAGTATAGTATTTCCAGGGAAAGGCTACACCTTC,CASSIVFPGKGYTF
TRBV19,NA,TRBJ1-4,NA,TGTGCCGCCTCCGGGGCTAATGAAAAACTGTTTTTT,CAASGANEKLFF